Each of the 21 T cell receptor beta chains below was sequenced from the same sample in a study of blood T cell repertoires in COVID-19. TCRdb's table, derived via immunoSEQ multiplex PCR, lists solely in-frame clones and lacks some. The sample consists of tens of thousands of clones, around 77% of them appearing once. The sequenced sample consisted of peripheral blood. All receptors come from a man in his fifties or sixties with acute or convalescent COVID-19.

This clone was counted only a few times. The chain employs TRBV4-3 and TRBJ1-2, with a possible D match to TRBD1 (5 bases). With 1 base removed from V and 4 bases from J, the gap between germline ends came to 10 bases. The CDR3 runs 14 residues. Germline V gene lookup returns CDR1 LGHNA and CDR2 YSLEER. The CDR3 here is CASSQVRGSYGYTF. CDR3 DNA: TGCGCCAGCAGCCAAGTACGGGGGAGCTATGGCTACACCTTC.

The chain recombines TRBV5-8 with TRBJ1-5, with a possible D match to TRBD1 (5 bases). CDR3 size: 16 residues. Trimming removed 0 bases from V and 3 bases from J, with 13 bases in between. Germline CDR1 and CDR2: SGHTS and YDEGEE. The CDR3 region is CASSLEQGTHNQPQHF. The CDR3 DNA sequence: TGTGCCAGCAGCTTGGAGCAGGGTACACACAATCAGCCCCAGCATTTT.

This chain links TRBV4-3 with TRBJ1-1; no definite D call. The CDR3 consists of 14 residues. V lost 0 bases, J lost 5 bases, and 10 bases lay in between. From germline, CDR1 is LGHNA and CDR2 YSLEER. CDR3 nucleotide sequence: TGCGCCAGCAGCCAAGATAATTACGGTACTGAAGCTTTCTTT. Residues: CASSQDNYGTEAFF.

The rearrangement uses TRBV6-5 and TRBJ1-2, with D hard to call. From germline, CDR1 is MNHEY and CDR2 SVGAGI. The CDR3 runs 15 residues. V shed 5 bases and J shed 4 bases, with 17 bases lying between them. The CDR3 DNA is TGTGCCAGCAGTAGGAGGTCGGAGAGAGCCTATGGCTACACCTTC. Translation: CASSRRSERAYGYTF.

This clone was recorded a few times. The chain joins TRBV4-2 to TRBJ2-1; unclear D gene. The CDR3 loop spans 12 amino acids. From germline, CDR1 is LGHNA and CDR2 YNFKEQ. V gave up 3 bases and J gave up 9 bases, with 9 bases separating them. The CDR3 region is CASSHQTGEQFF. The CDR3 DNA is TGTGCCAGCAGCCACCAAACCGGTGAGCAGTTCTTC.

This chain links TRBV30 with TRBJ1-6; TRBD1 matches at 8 bases. This CDR3 spans 14 amino acids. The V and J ends lost 2 bases and 10 bases, in that order; junction bases with no gene match: 7. Germline-derived CDR1 and CDR2 are GTSNPN and SVGIG (reference sequence). CDR3 in amino acids: CAWSPGQGKSPLHF. CDR3 bases: TGTGCCTGGAGTCCCGGACAGGGTAAATCACCCCTCCACTTT.

This rearrangement joins TRBV7-9 to TRBJ2-7; 8 nucleotides match TRBD1. The J segment lost 12 bases and the V segment lost 0 bases, leaving 4 bases of the junction unmatched. From germline, CDR1 is SEHNR and CDR2 FQNEAQ (reference sequence). The CDR3 loop spans 12 amino acids. The CDR3 region is CASSLARTGMYF. In nucleotides, the CDR3 is TGTGCCAGCAGCTTAGCTCGGACAGGGATGTACTTC.

J is TRBJ2-5 and V is TRBV3-1 (or the pseudogene TRBV3-2), with 8 bases matching TRBD2. This CDR3 has 17 amino acids. The trim removed 0 bases at V and 4 bases at J, leaving 10 bases unmatched. The germline CDR1 and CDR2 sequences are LGHDT and YNNKEL (reference sequence). The CDR3 nucleotides read TGTGCCAGCAGCCAAGACCTAGCGAGCGGGGGTGGAGAGACCCAGTACTTC. Translating gives CASSQDLASGGGETQYF.

J is TRBJ1-1 and V is TRBV2; D gene ambiguous. This CDR3 region has 14 residues. The V and J ends lost 4 bases and 8 bases respectively, with 17 bases between them. CDR1 is SNHLY, CDR2 FYNNEI, per germline. The CDR3 reads CASSVSPAGSEAFF. The CDR3 DNA sequence: TGTGCCAGCAGTGTCTCGCCAGCCGGGAGCGAAGCTTTCTTT.

V is TRBV2 and J is TRBJ1-4; 7 positions match TRBD1. Unmatched junction bases numbered 9, after V lost 6 bases and J lost 8 bases. The CDR3 runs 14 residues. Germline CDR1 and CDR2: SNHLY and FYNNEI. CDR3 bases: TGTGCCAGCAGGCGACAGGGACTGGGGGAAAAACTGTTTTTT. Its translation: CASRRQGLGEKLFF.

This chain uses TRBV19 with TRBJ2-1; the D gene is possibly TRBD1 (6 bases). Trimming removed 5 bases from V and 3 bases from J, with 14 bases in between. CDR1 is LNHDA and CDR2 is SQIVND in the germline V gene (reference sequence). CDR3 length equals 15 residues. The CDR3 nucleotides are TGTGCCAGTAGTCTCTCAACAGGGATCTACAATGAGCAGTTCTTC. This encodes CASSLSTGIYNEQFF.

This clone appeared a few times. The J gene is TRBJ1-3, the V gene TRBV18; 7 bases map to TRBD1. Germline V gene data show CDR1 as KGHSH and CDR2 as LQKENI. The length of the CDR3 is 14 residues. The trim removed 3 bases at V and 5 bases at J, leaving 4 bases unmatched. CDR3 nucleotide sequence: TGTGCCAGCTCACCGGGGACAGCTAGAAACACCATATATTTT. Protein sequence: CASSPGTARNTIYF.

This clone was detected ten times or more. V is TRBV19 and J is TRBJ1-6; D is perhaps TRBD1 (6 bases). The germline gives CDR1 LNHDA, CDR2 SQIVND (reference sequence). With 5 bases removed from V and 0 bases from J, the gap between germline ends came to 11 bases. The CDR3 totals 16 residues. In nucleotides, the CDR3 is TGTGCCAGTAGTGACAGGAAGAGCTCCTATAATTCACCCCTCCACTTT. It yields the protein CASSDRKSSYNSPLHF. The full variable domain, rest sourced from reference TRBV19 and TRBJ1-6, is DGGITQSPKYLFRKEGQNVTLSCEQNLNHDAMYWYRQDPGQGLRLIYYSQIVNDFQKGDIAEGYSVSREKKESFPLTVTSAQKNPTAFYLCASSDRKSSYNSPLHFGNGTRLTVT.

The rearrangement joins TRBV7-2 to TRBJ2-2; D uncertain. V lost 5 bases to trimming and J lost 7 bases, with 17 bases between them. CDR1 is SGHTA and CDR2 is FQGNSA in the germline V gene. This CDR3 spans 15 amino acids. The CDR3 protein is CASSPQSGSVGELFF. The CDR3 DNA reads as TGTGCCAGCAGCCCACAATCCGGGTCGGTCGGGGAGCTGTTTTTT.

The gene calls are TRBV18 and TRBJ2-7; weak D call: TRBD2 (5 bases). The germline V and J ends were trimmed by 7 bases and 6 bases, with 19 bases remaining between them. The CDR3 covers 14 residues. CDR1 KGHSH and CDR2 LQKENI come from the germline V gene. CDR3 nucleotides: TGTGCCAGCTTCTCACACCCGGGGTCAGGCGAGCAGTACTTC. Translated, it gives CASFSHPGSGEQYF.

The genes are TRBV6-5 and TRBJ1-5; TRBD1 matches at 9 bases. J lost 6 bases, V lost 10 bases, and 7 bases had no gene match. Germline loops: CDR1 MNHEY, CDR2 SVGAGI. This CDR3 has 13 residues. The CDR3 here is CATWTGAFQPQHF. In DNA form, the CDR3 reads TGTGCCACTTGGACAGGGGCGTTTCAGCCCCAGCATTTT.

This clone showed up just once. This chain links TRBV6-2 or TRBV6-3 with TRBJ2-5; TRBD2 matches at 10 bases. The CDR3 totals 17 residues. In germline, CDR1 is MNHEY, CDR2 SVGEGT. The junction had 12 bases not matched to a gene; V was cut back by 1 base and J by 7 bases. For the CDR3, the DNA is TGTGCCAGCAGTTACTTGAGGACTAGCGGTAATAGGGGGACCCAGTACTTC. Translated, it gives CASSYLRTSGNRGTQYF.

The chain recombines TRBV7-2 with TRBJ2-7; tentatively, D is TRBD2 (5 bases). Germline V gene lookup returns CDR1 SGHTA and CDR2 FQGNSA. V was shortened by 1 base and J by 5 bases, with 18 bases between the two germline ends. The CDR3 has 16 amino acids. The CDR3 DNA reads TGTGCCAGCAGCTTAGGCCTTTCGGGCCTAGCTGACGAGCAGTACTTC. Amino acids: CASSLGLSGLADEQYF.

The CDR3 nucleotides are TGTGCCAGCAGCCGTCAGCGGAAGATTAATGAAAAACTGTTTTTT. It specifies CASSRQRKINEKLFF. The chain combines TRBV6-5 with TRBJ1-4; D uncertain. Trimming cost V 6 bases and J 4 bases, with 15 bases left between them. The CDR3 sequence is 15 residues long. The germline V gene encodes CDR1 MNHEY and CDR2 SVGAGI.

The chain is built from TRBV5-1 and TRBJ1-1, with D unclear. Looked up from germline, CDR1 is SGHRS and CDR2 is YFSETQ. V lost 4 bases and J lost 8, with 21 bases in between. CDR3 length: 15 amino acids. CDR3 DNA sequence: TGCGCCAGCAGCACCGCGTCATATGTAGTCTCCGAAGCTTTCTTT. It encodes CASSTASYVVSEAFF.

The chain combines TRBV30 with TRBJ2-1, with D maybe TRBD1 (5 bases). Germline V gene sequence: CDR1 GTSNPN, CDR2 SVGIG (reference sequence). The CDR3 contains 12 residues. Deletions cut 5 bases from V and 4 bases from J, with 9 bases between. CDR3 sequence (DNA): TGTGCCTGGGGGGCAGGATACAATGAGCAGTTCTTC. Protein sequence: CAWGAGYNEQFF.